The following is a T cell receptor (beta chain) sequence with its context. Per the germline V gene, CDR1 is SGHTA and CDR2 is FQGTGA. The CDR3 covers 15 residues. With 2 bases removed from V and 6 bases from J, the gap between germline ends came to 16 bases. A second roughly 6 to 11 cycle PCR used barcoded and J-beta primers. Each CDR3 protein is one row after TCRdb ran MiXCR on the 5' RACE reads. This table holds about 1,600,000 distinct CDR3 sequences, about 43% found once. The data stem from a study of blood T cells in healthy people across ages. Background on the study: About one barcoded TCR beta cDNA was captured per two T cells.

The donors, healthy Caucasians from Russia, were aged about 6 to 95. Total RNA extracted from each sample amounted to at least 5.5 micrograms. V gene TRBV7-3 combines with J gene TRBJ1-2, with no clear D. The source of this sequence is a woman aged 18-29 years in good health. Specimen: blood. The CDR3 DNA follows: TGTGCCAGCAGCTTAGATATAAAGGAATCGGATGGCTACACCTTC. It codes for CASSLDIKESDGYTF.